The TCR beta chain described here comes from a study of CD8 T cells in Susac syndrome. Sequencing targeted TCR beta in blood CD8+ and CD4+ T cells. The control group consisted of healthy donors matched for age and sex. The authors reverse transcribed 0.5 to 1 ug RNA with random hexamers. An immunoSEQ multiplex PCR generated amplified TCR beta CDR3 products spanning 54 Vbeta and 13 Jbeta. TCRdb reprocessed the immunoSEQ multiplex PCR reads via MiXCR and lists one record per CDR3 protein. The table includes some 120,000 distinct CDR3 sequences, around 96% detected once. V shed 4 bases and J shed 1 base, with 10 bases lying between them. The CDR3 extends over 13 amino acids. The germline V gene encodes CDR1 SQVTM and CDR2 ANQGSEA.

This clonotype originated in a human donor in good health. The rearrangement joins TRBV29-1 to TRBJ2-5, with a possible D match to TRBD1 (5 bases). Source material: CD4+ T cells from PBMCs. The CDR3 nucleotides are TGCAGCGTTGCACAGGTGGGCCAAGAGACCCAGTACTTC. Translating gives CSVAQVGQETQYF.